This T cell receptor (beta chain) comes out of a study of cytomegalovirus exposure and HLA in healthy donors (dated by TCRdb to about 2017). Concerning the study at large: An earlier analysis of approximately 550 of the donors reported 250 to 300 Gb of sequence data and roughly 100 million unique TCR beta sequences from roughly 180 million T cells. HLA typing included class I and class II loci at four-digit resolution. Alongside the repertoire data, information on donor age, sex, ethnicity and CMV serostatus was compiled. Among the approximately 400 genotyped donors, around 81% belonged to the genetic ancestry cluster associated with self-reported Caucasian donors. The T cell repertoires of 550 to 850 subjects were profiled by immunosequencing and related to cytomegalovirus serostatus. The study was designed to test whether signatures of past pathogen exposure could be identified by cataloging public T cell receptors. Every discovery cohort repertoire had been produced on one sequencing platform. Among a few hundred genotyped donors of the cohort, an average of around 240,000 unique TCR beta nucleotide sequences were sequenced per donor, roughly 18% of them non-productive. Roughly 5 DR-DQ haplotypes were handled as single units for association and clustering, since linkage in the cohort was strong. The number of typed donors differed by locus: roughly 620-640 for A, B, C, DRB1 and DQB1; 500 to 550 for DQA1; approximately 600 for DPA1; and roughly 490 for DPB1. High-throughput TCR immunosequencing, statistical association of individual TCRs with disease status, and machine learning were combined to predict cytomegalovirus infection status. A later genetic analysis used genome-wide SNP genotypes for about 60% of the roughly 700 donors, treating that subset as a discovery cohort. In an earlier analysis of several hundred of the donors, high-throughput TCR beta sequencing was used to judge whether each TCR beta V gene segment behaved as functional or pseudogenic. In addition to the first cohort of 666 subjects, a separate validation cohort of 120 different subjects was used. To study patterns of TCR occurrence, a later analysis re-analyzed previously published TCR beta repertoires from several hundred donors and added high-resolution HLA genotyping. In the later analysis, no new phenotypic data were used to find candidate immune exposures; instead, reliance was placed on TCR beta sequences and their occurrence across donors. Approximately 310 gigabases of sequencing data and 70 million to 85 million unique TCR sequences were included in an early release covering under 650 HLA-typed donors.

The germline V gene encodes CDR1 MNHEY and CDR2 SVGAGI. The junction shows trimming of 7 bases on V and 1 base on J, plus 7 bases between the germline ends. The CDR3 runs 12 residues from the cysteine to the phenylalanine. Only the CDR3 DNA stays, 36 bases, in frame from base 1. This clone has just a few counts. It lacks a known antigen. No qualities accompany the bases; no much larger clone lies one base away. Summary of the overall study and its limitations: In a later analysis, over 15,000 TCR beta sequences were associated with specific HLA alleles at a false discovery rate of 0.05. A later analysis reported that several top co-occurrence clusters appeared linked to parvovirus B19, influenza, CMV and Epstein-Barr virus. In the study, 164 TCR beta chains were listed as associated with cytomegalovirus. A further reported finding was that TCR beta sequences accurately predicted the HLA-A and HLA-B alleles for most subjects in the first cohort. Compared with equally common non-associated chains, HLA-associated TCR beta chains in a later analysis were more clonally expanded and had lower generation probabilities. The presence/absence analyses assumed that sequencing depth was roughly uniform across donors, and that assumption may not be true. In a later analysis, most CMV-associated TCR beta chains were found to appear HLA-restricted, with HLA associations seemingly driven largely by CMV exposure. Linkage disequilibrium might explain the correlated functional status among segregating V segments, but an unknown experimental factor could not be ruled out. According to a later genetic analysis, donors in an Asian-associated ancestry cluster had fewer N-insertions in productive TCRs than the approximately 670-donor mean. A group of highly shared sequence variants was considered likely to be a technical artifact of the sequencing pipeline. An association between a missense DCLRE1C variant and V-gene and J-gene trimming of TCR beta chains was found in a later genetic analysis and replicated in an independent cohort. Some IMGT-functional V segments, including TRBV6-2 and TRBV6-3, could not be told apart with the 87-base-pair reads, so those segments were excluded. Three of the identified cytomegalovirus-associated TCR beta chains were confirmed in vitro to be specific for cytomegalovirus antigens. Because some donors lacked HLA typing at each locus, the association tests relied only on the typed subset. The cohort was sequenced for TCR beta chains only, and without alpha or paired-chain data the features that could be detected were limited. CMV serostatus was the only immune exposure information available for the cohort. Because counts were too low, roughly 17 rarely observed V segments, including chromosome 9 orphons, were left out of the earlier analysis of 587 of the donors. Cytomegalovirus status was reported to be diagnosed by the classifier with high specificity and sensitivity in both the original and validation cohorts. An earlier analysis of some 560 of the donors showed that most TCR beta V segments appeared in productive rearrangements either about 90% or about 30% of the time, which broadly matched IMGT annotations. When HLA alleles, especially DR and DQ, strongly co-occurred, attributing TCR associations to individual alleles was difficult. Most TCR sequences were observed very rarely across donors, whereas some public TCRs were present in many individuals. The authors suggested that the approach could potentially be generalized to other disease states and immunological phenotypes. According to a later analysis, TCR association rates differed among HLA loci, with DRB1 alleles showing the most associated TCRs and HLA-C alleles showing the fewest.

The cohort consisted of more than 650 healthy bone marrow donors. Cohort members were all nominally healthy when sampled, although unrecorded immune exposures were likely present. The donor tested CMV seronegative, placing the donor among the 350 or so seronegative members of the cohort. A peripheral blood sample was provided by each donor, and peripheral blood mononuclear cells were used for TCR beta sequencing. The Qiagen DNeasy Blood Extraction Kit was used to extract genomic DNA from the blood cell samples. The library was built by means of the immunoSEQ multiplex PCR assay. A mixture of 60 forward primers for TCR Vbeta segments and 13 reverse primers for TCR Jbeta segments was used in the multiplex PCR. Amplification of the CDR3 region of rearranged TCR beta genes was performed with a multiplex PCR assay on genomic DNA. On the Illumina HiSeq System, the amplified TCR beta libraries were sequenced as 87-base-pair reads. The original pipeline was this. In a later analysis, 80 million or so unique TCR beta chains were counted across the 650 to 700 repertoires, and approximately 11 million of these chains were shared by at least two donors. Raw reads were error-corrected and collapsed into unique sequences by a nearest-neighbor algorithm in which closely related sequences were merged to remove PCR and sequencing errors. To assign V, D and J gene segments, CDR3 sequences were aligned to IMGT reference sequences. Each retained sequence needed at least a six-nucleotide match to both a V gene segment and a J gene segment. Rearrangements were called productive when the CDR3 lacked stop codons and stayed in frame with V and J; all others were non-productive. CDR3 was defined by IMGT convention, running from the second conserved V-encoded cysteine to the conserved J-encoded phenylalanine. The earlier analysis of about 590 of the donors excluded sequences that lacked an unambiguous match to a single V gene segment. An earlier analysis of 550 to 650 of the donors classified V segments as functional when productive rearrangements were above 56.7% and as segregating when the standard deviation between donors was above 5%. A statistical classification framework was developed to diagnose cytomegalovirus status using the catalog of TCR beta chain sequences. A later analysis assigned V and J genes by comparing TCR nucleotide sequences with IMGT/GENE-DB human TR gene sequences. A later analysis assigned CDR3 sequences and most-parsimonious VDJ recombination scenarios with the TCRdist pipeline. In a later analysis, each TCR beta chain was defined by its CDR3 amino acid sequence together with its V-gene family, and reads lacking a unique V-gene family were excluded. As a way to deal with suspected cross-contamination and a sequencing artifact, a later analysis dropped approximately 570 nucleotide sequences that were highly shared and had low generation probability. A later analysis calculated a clonal expansion index for each public chain from normalized within-repertoire ranks of inferred template counts. In a later analysis, generation probabilities were computed with a VDJ recombination model fitted to out-of-frame rearrangements, and the resulting probabilities were checked against IGoR. Hypergeometric tests were used in a later analysis to score TCR-TCR, TCR-HLA and TCR-CMV co-occurrence, with a repertoire-size bias correction applied to the TCR pairs. A later analysis estimated false discovery rates by permuting HLA or CMV assignments 20 times. In a later analysis, co-occurring TCRs were grouped using DBSCAN, and TCRdist sequence similarity was added for clustering within HLA-allele-positive subsets. Co-occurrence clustering excluded repertoires with fewer than 30,000 or more than 120,000 public chains, plus five with anomalous nucleotide sharing. The table was pulled from immuneACCESS by TCRdb, which kept in-frame rearrangements only. Such tables lose some clones; where checked, under half of the loss comes from unresolved V genes, and the rest has no known cause. V and J calls and clone size are given by that table; D and trimming were obtained from the DNA. This sample lists around 110,000 clones; roughly 80% were detected once. Around 2.1% of the sample comes from the top ten.

The receptor was isolated from a man aged 25 to 40 in good health and CMV-seronegative. The specimen sequenced was PBMCs. Recombination connected TRBV6-5 to TRBJ1-1; the D gene is not confidently resolved. DNA sequence: TGTGCCAGCACCCCGAGGAACACTGAAGCTTTCTTT. It translates to CASTPRNTEAFF.